This TCR beta chain was sequenced in a study of blood T cells in healthy people across ages. Study-wide points: The study found more naive CD4+ cells and higher diversity in long-lived than aged donors. With unsorted PBMCs, a conclusive comparison of naive versus antigen-experienced cells was not possible.

The total RNA that was extracted per sample amounted to at least 5.5 micrograms. Comments on this clonotype: What it recognizes is unknown.

A second about 6 to 11 cycle PCR used barcoded and J-beta primers. MiXCR was run by TCRdb on the 5' RACE reads, yielding one entry per CDR3 protein. The sample shows about 970,000 distinct CDR3 sequences, approximately 50% of them seen only once. The CDR3 runs to 16 residues. Germline lookup yields CDR1 SGHTA and CDR2 FQGNSA. V was shortened by 4 bases and J by 0 bases, with 14 bases between the two germline ends. The sequenced sample was blood. This chain connects TRBV7-2 to TRBJ2-3; D might be TRBD2 (6 bases). The clonotype originates from a woman in her sixties or seventies in good health. The CDR3 nucleotides read TGTGCCAGCAGCTCCTTACCAAGCGGGAGCACAGATACGCAGTATTTT. Its protein is CASSSLPSGSTDTQYF. The variable domain in full, completed from reference TRBV7-2 and TRBJ2-3, reads GAGVSQSPSNKVTEKGKDVELRCDPISGHTALYWYRQSLGQGLEFLIYFQGNSAPDKSGLPSDRFSAERTGGSVSTLTIQRTQQEDSAVYLCASSSLPSGSTDTQYFGPGTRLTVL.